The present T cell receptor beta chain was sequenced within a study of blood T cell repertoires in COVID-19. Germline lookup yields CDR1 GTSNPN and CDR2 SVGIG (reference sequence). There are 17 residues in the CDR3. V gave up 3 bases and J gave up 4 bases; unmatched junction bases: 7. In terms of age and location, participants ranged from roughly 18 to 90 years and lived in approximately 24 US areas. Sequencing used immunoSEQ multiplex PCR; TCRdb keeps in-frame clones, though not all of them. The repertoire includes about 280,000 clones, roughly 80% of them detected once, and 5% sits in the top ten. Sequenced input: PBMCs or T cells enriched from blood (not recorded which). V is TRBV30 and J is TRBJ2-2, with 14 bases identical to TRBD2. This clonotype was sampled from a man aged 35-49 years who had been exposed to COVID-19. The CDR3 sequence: CAWSGLAGGLSTGELFF. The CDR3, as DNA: TGTGCCTGGAGCGGACTAGCGGGAGGCCTGAGCACCGGGGAGCTGTTTTTT.